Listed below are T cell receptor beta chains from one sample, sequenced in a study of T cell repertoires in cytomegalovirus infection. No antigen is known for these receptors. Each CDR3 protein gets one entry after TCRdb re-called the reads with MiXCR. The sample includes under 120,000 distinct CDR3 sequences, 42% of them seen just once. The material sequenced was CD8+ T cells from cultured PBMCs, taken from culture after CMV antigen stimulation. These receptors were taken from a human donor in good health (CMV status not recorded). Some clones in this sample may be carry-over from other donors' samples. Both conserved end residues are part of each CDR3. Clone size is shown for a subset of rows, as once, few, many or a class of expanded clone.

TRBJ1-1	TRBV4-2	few	CASSQDSVLSGHTEAFF
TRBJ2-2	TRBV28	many	CASTPFANTGELFF
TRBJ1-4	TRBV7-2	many	CASSLGVATNEKLFF
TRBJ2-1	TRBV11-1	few	CASSRGTGGFGYNEQFF
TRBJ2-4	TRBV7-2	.	CASSLGQPNIQYF
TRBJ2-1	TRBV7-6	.	CASSFGLAGGLSEQFF
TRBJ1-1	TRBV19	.	CAIRTGAGTEAFF
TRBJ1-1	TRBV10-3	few	CANESGPPNTEAFF
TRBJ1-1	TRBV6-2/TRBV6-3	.	CASSDTGGSVNTEAFF
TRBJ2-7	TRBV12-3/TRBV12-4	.	CASSWYSYGEQYF
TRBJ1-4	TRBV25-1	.	CASGQRAGHREKLFF
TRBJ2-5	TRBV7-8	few	CASSFDRDRGNQETQYF
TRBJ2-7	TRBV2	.	CASSGDGGNPPFRSGQYF
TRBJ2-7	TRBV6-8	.	CASSYGDRNSYEQYF
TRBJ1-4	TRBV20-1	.	CSARARGTGYEKLFF
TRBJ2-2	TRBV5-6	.	CASSLAGAAGRPGELFF